This T cell receptor beta chain was profiled in a study of T-cell memory formation after mild COVID-19 (dated by TCRdb to about 2021). As for the study more broadly: TCR sequence clusters from the two donors were found to be largely donor specific. Two young, previously healthy adult volunteers, one female and one male, were included in the cohort. In two donors, T-cell clones that expanded and contracted after mild COVID-19 were tracked by sequencing TCRalpha and TCRbeta repertoires over time.

Data came from an Illumina NovaSeq 6000. TCRalpha and TCRbeta cDNA libraries were constructed by 5'RACE with constant-segment primers, with sample barcodes and unique molecular identifiers being introduced. Trizol reagent was used to extract RNA from every sample. Library amplification was performed in two PCR steps, and a second sample barcode and Illumina TruSeq adapters were introduced in the second step. Sequencing of the libraries was done on an Illumina NovaSeq, producing 2 x 150 bp paired-end reads. On the study's bioinformatics: Demultiplexing of reads and collapsing into UMI-guided consensus sequences were performed with migec v1.2.7. With mixcr v2.1.11, UMI consensuses were aligned to TRA and TRB V and J templates and assembled into clonotypes. A clonotype was counted as expanded or contracted only if both edgeR and NoisET called the change significant, with noise models trained on biological replicates. For edgeR calls, a false discovery rate-adjusted p below 0.01 and a log2 fold-change threshold of 1 were applied. As an exploratory analysis of dynamics, max-normalized trajectories of the 1000 most abundant clonotypes were examined by PCA with hierarchical clustering. The CD4 or CD8 phenotype of responding clones was assigned using the separately sequenced CD4+ and CD8+ repertoires. TCRdb handled the public reads itself, with Q25 trimming in fastp and clone calling in MiXCR, and kept productive beta chains. Rows are combined by CDR3 protein, so each entry shows the most common genes and DNA. What appears here as the V and J calls and clone size reflects TCRdb's work, not the paper's. In all, the sample holds around 430,000 distinct CDR3 sequences, and 16% of those were seen once. 20% to 25% of the sample is held by the ten biggest clonotypes.

General findings and caveats noted by the study authors: Contracting CD4+ clones were found mainly in CM and EM memory subsets, while CD8+ clones were enriched in EMRA. Whether the second-wave clones peaking on day 37 were SARS-CoV-2 specific was not confirmed. The study covered only two mild cases, and larger cohorts including severe cases with pre-infection samples were considered necessary. Clones that contracted from day 15 to 85 showed balanced CD4/CD8 phenotypes, whereas a second wave of clones that expanded from day 15 to 37 leaned towards CD4+. Some responding clones were found in pre-infection memory, which suggests that pre-existing cross-reactive memory T cells took part in the SARS-CoV-2 response.

PBMCs were isolated by Ficoll-Paque density gradient centrifugation. Only a few counts were recorded for this clonotype. Its antigen target is currently unknown. Base qualities are not recorded, but no much larger clone differs from it by a single base. Input material: PBMCs or a T cell subset sorted from them (not recorded which). The source is a man younger than 35 who had mild COVID-19 (a few samples of this study predate the infection). The sample titles of this study are shuffled in the database, so cell type and time point are left out; the donor was told from shared clones.

The base sequence is TGCGCCAGCAGCCTCGACAGGGGACGGATGTTTTTT. Protein translation: CASSLDRGRMFF. The sequence links TRBV5-1 to TRBJ2-2; the junction holds 8 bases that match TRBD1. Based on the germline V gene, the CDR1 and CDR2 sequences are SGHRS and YFSETQ. From its cysteine to its phenylalanine, the CDR3 spans 12 amino acids. Only the CDR3 region is kept as DNA, spanning 36 bases read in frame from base 1. Trimming accounts for 4 bases at V and 15 bases at J, while the number of junction bases matched to no gene is 8.